Sequencing of this T cell receptor beta chain was carried out in a study of CD8 T cells in Susac syndrome. Random hexamers served to reverse transcribe roughly 0.5 to 1 ug RNA. MiXCR, applied by TCRdb to the immunoSEQ multiplex PCR reads, yields one record per CDR3 protein. This sample has roughly 180,000 distinct CDR3 sequences, with approximately 94% found just once. V lost 1 base, J lost 3 bases, and 10 bases lay in between. CDR3 length equals 15 residues. CDR1 is LGHDT, CDR2 YNNKEL, per germline (reference sequence). Source material: CD4+ T cells from PBMCs. The chain employs TRBV3-1 and TRBJ1-5, with D hard to call. The clonotype originates from a human donor in good health. In nucleotides, the CDR3 is TGTGCCAGCAGCCAAGGTCCCTTATTCAATCAGCCCCAGCATTTT. This gives the protein CASSQGPLFNQPQHF.